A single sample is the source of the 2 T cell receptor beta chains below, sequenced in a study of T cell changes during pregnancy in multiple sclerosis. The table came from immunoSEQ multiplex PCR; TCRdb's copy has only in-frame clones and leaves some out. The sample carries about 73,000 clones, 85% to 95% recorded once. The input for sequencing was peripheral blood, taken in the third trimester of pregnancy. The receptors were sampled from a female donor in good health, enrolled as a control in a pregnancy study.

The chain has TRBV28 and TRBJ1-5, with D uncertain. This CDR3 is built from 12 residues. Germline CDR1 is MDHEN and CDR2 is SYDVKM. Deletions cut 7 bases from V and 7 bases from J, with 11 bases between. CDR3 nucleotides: TGTGCCAGCACCCTTCAAGCGCAGCCCCAGCATTTT. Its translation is CASTLQAQPQHF. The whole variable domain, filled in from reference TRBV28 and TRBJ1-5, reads DVKVTQSSRYLVKRTGEKVFLECVQDMDHENMFWYRQDPGLGLRLIYFSYDVKMKEKGDIPEGYSVSREKKERFSLILESASTNQTSMYLCASTLQAQPQHFGDGTRLSIL.

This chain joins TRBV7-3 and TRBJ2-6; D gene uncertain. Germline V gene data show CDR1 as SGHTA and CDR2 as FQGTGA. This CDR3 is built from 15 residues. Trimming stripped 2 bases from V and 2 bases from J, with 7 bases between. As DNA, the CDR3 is TGTGCCAGCAGCTTAGCCCCGGCTGGGGCCAACGTCCTGACTTTC. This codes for CASSLAPAGANVLTF.